The rows below give T cell receptor beta chains drawn from one sample of a study of blood T cells in healthy people across ages. TCRdb passed the 5' RACE reads through MiXCR, listing each CDR3 protein once. The sample consists of roughly 800,000 distinct CDR3 sequences, roughly 25% of them appearing once. The sample was also linked to a second study, of T cells of mothers and their children.

Sequenced material: blood. The receptors here all came from a boy younger than 18 in good health. Both conserved end residues are part of each CDR3. A D gene is named only where the DNA matches it firmly. Rows give clone size only sometimes, using once, few, many, or a class for an expanded clone.

TRBV7-9	-	TRBJ2-1	TRBD2	TGTGCCAGCAGCCCTACTAGCGGGAGACCCCTCGGATACAATGAGCAGTTCTTC	CASSPTSGRPLGYNEQFF
TRBV20-1	-	TRBJ2-2	-	TGCAGTGCTAGAGAACTGGCAGGGAACACCGGGGAGCTGTTTTTT	CSARELAGNTGELFF
TRBV11-2	-	TRBJ2-5	-	TGTGCCAGCAGCTTGATAGGAATCCAAGAGACCCAGTACTTC	CASSLIGIQETQYF
TRBV2	few	TRBJ2-1	-	TGTGCCAGCAGTGAAGCGTTTGGGGGGTGGGCTGAGCAGTTCTTC	CASSEAFGGWAEQFF
TRBV15	few	TRBJ2-1	-	TGTGCCACCAGCAGAGATCCCGGGACCCCCAATGAGCAGTTCTTC	CATSRDPGTPNEQFF
TRBV28	-	TRBJ2-7	-	TGTGCCAGCAGTTTAAAAGACTACGAGCAGTACTTC	CASSLKDYEQYF
TRBV7-2	-	TRBJ2-4	-	TGTGCCAGCAGCTTAGTGACAGACGCCCTCTGGGGCATTCAGTACTTC	CASSLVTDALWGIQYF
TRBV7-2	-	TRBJ2-1	TRBD2	TGTGCCAGCAGCTTATCCGGACTAGCCGATGAGCAGTTCTTC	CASSLSGLADEQFF
TRBV9	few	TRBJ2-1	-	TGTGCCAGCAGCGTAGGGCGGTCGAGCTCCTACAATGAGCAGTTCTTC	CASSVGRSSSYNEQFF
TRBV6-1	-	TRBJ1-5	TRBD1	TGTGCCAGCAGGGAAGTACAGGGGGGGCCCCAGCATTTT	CASREVQGGPQHF
TRBV10-3	-	TRBJ2-1	-	TGTGCCATCAGAGACCCCCGCTCCGGCAACAATGAGCAGTTCTTC	CAIRDPRSGNNEQFF
TRBV20-1	-	TRBJ1-2	TRBD1	TGCAGTGCTAGGTCACAGGGGACGACCTATGGCTACACCTTC	CSARSQGTTYGYTF
TRBV29-1	-	TRBJ2-5	-	TGCAGCGTTGAAGGGGGCAGGGAACAAGAGACCCAGTACTTC	CSVEGGREQETQYF
TRBV7-9	few	TRBJ1-6	TRBD1	TGTGCCAGCAGGCGACAGGGAGCAGATTCACCCCTCCACTTT	CASRRQGADSPLHF
TRBV28	-	TRBJ2-2	-	TGTGCCAGCAGAGGGGCTTCTACCGTCACCGGGGAGCTGTTTTTT	CASRGASTVTGELFF
TRBV7-3	many	TRBJ2-2	TRBD2	TGTGCCAGCAGCGCTAGCGGGAGGAATACCGGGGAGCTGTTTTTT	CASSASGRNTGELFF
TRBV6-2/TRBV6-3	-	TRBJ2-3	TRBD1	TGTGCCAGCAGGGACAGGTACACAGATACGCAGTATTTT	CASRDRYTDTQYF
TRBV7-9	-	TRBJ2-5	TRBD1	TGTGCCAGCAGCTTTCCGGGACAGAGCTTAAGGGAGACCCAGTACTTC	CASSFPGQSLRETQYF
TRBV20-1	few	TRBJ2-7	-	TGCAGTGCTAGGCCAAGCTCCTACGAGCAGTACTTC	CSARPSSYEQYF
TRBV20-1	-	TRBJ2-7	TRBD2	TGCAGTGCCGTGCCCCTAGCGGGAGTTAACGAGCAGTACTTC	CSAVPLAGVNEQYF
TRBV7-9	few	TRBJ1-4	-	TGTGCCAGCAGCTTAAGTACCGCAACTAATGAAAAACTGTTTTTT	CASSLSTATNEKLFF
TRBV4-1	once	TRBJ2-7	TRBD2	TGCGCCAGCAGCCCTAAGCGAAGTAGCGGGGCCTACGAGCAGTACTTC	CASSPKRSSGAYEQYF
TRBV28	-	TRBJ2-1	TRBD2	TGTGCCAGCGGTCCGGGAGGCTCCAATGAGCAGTTCTTC	CASGPGGSNEQFF
TRBV7-3	few	TRBJ2-3	-	TGTGCCAGCAGCTTTCTTCCTCCAGGGAGCACAGATACGCAGTATTTT	CASSFLPPGSTDTQYF
TRBV7-9	-	TRBJ1-1	-	TGTGCCAGTACGATCGGGAACACTGAAGCTTTCTTT	CASTIGNTEAFF
TRBV29-1	few	TRBJ2-4	-	TGCAGCGTGGCCCATTGGGCGGTGCAAGCCAAAAACATTCAGTACTTC	CSVAHWAVQAKNIQYF
TRBV6-5	-	TRBJ2-5	TRBD1	TGTGCCAGCAGTCGACTCGGGACAGGGGGGGAGACCCAGTACTTC	CASSRLGTGGETQYF
TRBV11-2	-	TRBJ2-4	TRBD2	TGTGCCAGCAGCTTAGCAGCGGGAGGATCCAAAAACATTCAGTACTTC	CASSLAAGGSKNIQYF
TRBV7-2	few	TRBJ2-5	TRBD2	TGTGCCAGCAGCTTAGATAGCGGGTGGGAGACCCAGTACTTC	CASSLDSGWETQYF
TRBV18	-	TRBJ2-7	TRBD1	TGTGCCAGCAGTGACAGGGACGGCTCCTACGAGCAGTACTTC	CASSDRDGSYEQYF
TRBV4-1	-	TRBJ2-7	-	TGTGCCAGCAGCCACACGGGACTGACCAACTACGAGCAGTACTTC	CASSHTGLTNYEQYF
TRBV10-3	few	TRBJ2-5	-	TGTGCCATCAGTCGGACAGAACAAGAGACCCAGTACTTC	CAISRTEQETQYF